The 13 T cell receptor beta chains listed next were all sequenced from one sample in a study of cytotoxic CD8 clonotypes in ibrutinib-treated CLL. Sequenced by immunoSEQ multiplex PCR; TCRdb stores in-frame clones only, minus some. The sample consists of more than 85,000 clones, 70% to 85% of them appearing once. The material sequenced was PBMCs, taken after 12 months of ibrutinib treatment. The receptors shown here come from a human donor with chronic lymphocytic leukemia.

The rearrangement links TRBV21-1 to TRBJ2-7. TRBV21-1 is listed as a pseudogene. There are 11 residues in the CDR3. CDR3 loop: CASSKGVEQYF. As DNA, the CDR3 is TGTGCCAGCAGCAAAGGGGTCGAGCAGTACTTC.

J is TRBJ2-3 and V is TRBV5-1; possibly TRBD2 for D (5 bases). The CDR3 totals 16 residues. Per germline, CDR1 SGHRS and CDR2 YFSETQ. V shed 0 bases and J shed 1 base, with 12 bases lying between them. CDR3 DNA sequence: TGCGCCAGCAGCTTGGGGGCTAGCACTGGCACAGATACGCAGTATTTT. It codes for CASSLGASTGTDTQYF. The full variable domain, with the rest looked up from reference TRBV5-1 and TRBJ2-3, is KAGVTQTPRYLIKTRGQQVTLSCSPISGHRSVSWYQQTPGQGLQFLFEYFSETQRNKGNFPGRFSGRQFSNSRSEMNVSTLELGDSALYLCASSLGASTGTDTQYFGPGTRLTVL.

The chain carries TRBV30 and TRBJ2-5; D is ambiguous. Trimming left V 1 base short and J 6 bases short, with 6 bases between. The CDR3 totals 11 residues. Looked up from germline, CDR1 is GTSNPN and CDR2 is SVGIG (reference sequence). The CDR3 sequence: CAWSGIQTQYF. CDR3 nucleotides: TGTGCCTGGAGTGGGATCCAGACCCAGTACTTC.

The chain uses TRBV19 and TRBJ1-6; possibly TRBD1 for D (6 bases). This CDR3 spans 15 amino acids. Trimming removed 7 bases from V and 7 bases from J, with 17 bases in between. Germline values: CDR1 LNHDA, CDR2 SQIVND (reference sequence). DNA for the CDR3: TGTGCCAGTACTGAGGGGGGACGCTTGAATTCACCCCTCCACTTT. Its protein is CASTEGGRLNSPLHF.

This chain joins TRBV2 and TRBJ2-3, with D perhaps TRBD2 (5 bases). The CDR3 covers 15 residues. Trimming took 7 bases from V and 1 from J, leaving 15 bases between them. Germline CDR1 reads SNHLY; CDR2 reads FYNNEI. The CDR3 region has the DNA TGTGCCAGCAATGATTGGAAGGAGGGCACAGATACGCAGTATTTT. Residues: CASNDWKEGTDTQYF.

This clone was seen once. The chain's CDR3 is CASSLGTGAYEQYF. The DNA for the CDR3 is TGCGCCAGCAGCTTGGGGACAGGGGCCTACGAGCAGTACTTC. This chain links TRBV5-1 with TRBJ2-7; TRBD1 matches at 9 bases. The trim removed 0 bases at V and 2 bases at J, leaving 0 bases unmatched. CDR3 length equals 14 residues. Germline CDR1 reads SGHRS; CDR2 reads YFSETQ. Combining the CDR3 with reference TRBV5-1 and TRBJ2-7 gives the whole variable domain KAGVTQTPRYLIKTRGQQVTLSCSPISGHRSVSWYQQTPGQGLQFLFEYFSETQRNKGNFPGRFSGRQFSNSRSEMNVSTLELGDSALYLCASSLGTGAYEQYFGPGTRLTVT.

The chain is built from TRBV15 and TRBJ1-4; TRBD1 matches at 7 bases. V lost 3 bases and J lost 5; bases outside the gene matches: 3. Germline V lookup: CDR1 LNHNV, CDR2 YYDKDF (reference sequence). This CDR3 contains 14 residues. The CDR3 DNA reads as TGTGCCACCAGCAGGGGACAGAGGAATGAAAAACTGTTTTTT. Translated: CATSRGQRNEKLFF.

The chain carries TRBV27 and TRBJ1-1, with 7 positions matching TRBD1. Germline-derived CDR1 and CDR2 are MNHEY and SMNVEV (reference sequence). Losses at the gene ends were 5 bases for V and 3 bases for J; bases not matched to a gene: 9. CDR3 size: 15 residues. The CDR3 DNA follows: TGTGCCAGCAGTCGCCGACAGGGAGGGGACACTGAAGCTTTCTTT. Its translation: CASSRRQGGDTEAFF.

In this sample, this clone turned up once. This chain uses TRBV28 with TRBJ2-7, with D possibly matching TRBD1 (5 bases). This CDR3 contains 16 residues. Trimming took 6 bases from V and 0 from J, leaving 18 bases between them. CDR1 MDHEN and CDR2 SYDVKM come from the germline V gene. The CDR3 spells CASSPSGIALSYEQYF. The CDR3 coding sequence is TGTGCCAGCAGCCCCTCAGGGATCGCCCTCTCCTACGAGCAGTACTTC.

CDR3 loop: CASSARLAGGTDTQYF. CDR3 bases: TGTGCCAGCAGCGCAAGACTAGCGGGGGGCACAGATACGCAGTATTTT. The gene calls are TRBV9 and TRBJ2-3, with 12 bases that match TRBD2. Looked up from germline, CDR1 is SGDLS and CDR2 is YYNGEE. CDR3 length: 16 residues. V lost 3 bases to trimming and J lost 1 base; unmatched junction nucleotides: 3.

CDR3 coding DNA: TGTGCCAGCTCACCACCGATAGCTCATCAGGGGACCTACGAGCAGTACTTC. As protein: CASSPPIAHQGTYEQYF. This chain connects TRBV18 to TRBJ2-7; D might be TRBD1 (6 bases). The CDR3 totals 17 residues. V shed 0 bases and J shed 2 bases, with 17 bases lying between them. Germline assignment: CDR1 KGHSH and CDR2 LQKENI.

The chain carries TRBV9 and TRBJ1-3; D not resolved. V gave up 4 bases and J gave up 3 bases, with 5 bases separating them. Germline lookup yields CDR1 SGDLS and CDR2 YYNGEE. The CDR3 totals 12 residues. The CDR3 DNA is TGTGCCAGCAGCCCCGTTGGAAACACCATATATTTT. Translating it yields CASSPVGNTIYF.

This clone came up once. The junction shows a germline mismatch at one end, possibly a read error. J is TRBJ2-7 and V is TRBV11-2; a weak D match, TRBD2 (6 bases). This CDR3 has 13 amino acids. Germline-derived CDR1 and CDR2 are SGHAT and FQNNGV. CDR3 residues: CASSLGGLGSDAF. Written as DNA, the CDR3 is TGTGCCAGCAGCTTAGGGGGACTTGGGAGCGACGCCTTC.